The 6 T cell receptor beta chains presented below share a single source sample, sequenced in a study of response to subunit inactivated influenza vaccine. TCRdb analysed the RT-PCR reads with MiXCR anew, one entry per CDR3 protein. The table includes some 800,000 distinct CDR3 sequences, roughly 20% detected once. Here the sequenced sample was PBMCs from blood, taken 4 to 6 days after vaccination. These receptor sequences come from a man in his forties or fifties who received an inactivated influenza vaccine.

This clonotype was counted only a few times. The chain combines TRBV12-3 or TRBV12-4 with TRBJ2-1; D unclear. This CDR3 contains 11 residues. Trimming took off 3 bases at V and 9 bases at J, with 6 bases between the two ends. The DNA for the CDR3 is TGTGCCAGCAGTTTTAAAATTGAGCAGTTCTTC. Its protein is CASSFKIEQFF.

The chain couples TRBV28 to TRBJ2-5; TRBD1 aligns across 8 bases. CDR3 length equals 13 residues. Trimming took 5 bases from V and 5 from J; bases not matched to a gene: 4. Germline values: CDR1 MDHEN, CDR2 SYDVKM. The CDR3, as DNA: TGTGCCAGCAGTATTCGACAGGGGGAGACCCAGTACTTC. Its translation is CASSIRQGETQYF.

This clonotype was counted between two and nine times. This rearrangement joins TRBV6-2 or TRBV6-3 to TRBJ2-3; 8 nucleotides line up with TRBD2. The V gene's germline CDR1 is MNHEY and CDR2 SVGEGT. The CDR3 runs to 15 residues. J gave up 0 bases and V 8 bases, and 7 bases lay outside the gene matches. The DNA of the CDR3 is TGTGCCAGCGAATACGGGACTAGAAGCACAGATACGCAGTATTTT. Its protein is CASEYGTRSTDTQYF.

A few counts support this clonotype. The rearrangement links TRBV5-1 to TRBJ2-5; tentatively, D is TRBD1 or TRBD2 (6 bases each). The V gene lost 1 base and the J gene lost 3 bases, with 13 bases spanning the gap. Germline V gene sequence: CDR1 SGHRS, CDR2 YFSETQ. This CDR3 region has 15 residues. The CDR3 is CASSLLEGVKETQYF. In DNA form, the CDR3 reads TGCGCCAGCAGCTTGTTGGAGGGGGTCAAAGAGACCCAGTACTTC.

This chain connects TRBV7-2 to TRBJ2-1, with D perhaps TRBD1 (6 bases). The germline CDR1 and CDR2 sequences are SGHTA and FQGNSA. The CDR3 is 15 amino acids. V was cut by 3 bases and J by 10 bases, with 19 bases left in between. CDR3 coding DNA: TGTGCCAGCAGCTTCCCCCTATCCGGGACATCGGAGCAGTTCTTC. Residues: CASSFPLSGTSEQFF.

The chain has TRBV16 and TRBJ2-7; D gene ambiguous. CDR1 and CDR2 (germline): KGHSY, FQNENV. V dropped 0 bases and J dropped 6 bases, with 15 bases sitting between them. The CDR3 runs 15 residues. The CDR3 sequence: CASSQSRFPPGEQYF. Here the CDR3 DNA reads TGTGCCAGCAGCCAATCGCGGTTCCCGCCCGGCGAGCAGTACTTC.